The source of this T cell receptor beta chain is a study of CD8+ T cells in alopecia areata. From germline, CDR1 is LNHDA and CDR2 SQIVND (reference sequence). V lost 5 bases and J 10 bases, leaving 12 bases between the germline ends. The CDR3 spans 12 residues. cDNA reverse transcribed from extracted RNA served as the sequencing template. Repertoires were generated with immunoSEQ multiplex PCR, while TCRdb's copy carries only in-frame clones and drops some. Of 90,000 to 120,000 clones in the sample, 84% were seen once. Details on this clone: Its antigen is still unknown.

The treatment: oral pan-JAK inhibitor, 5-10 mg twice daily. Study-wide results and limits: Among the 100 top clones, expanded CD8+ clones, like scalp clonality, were significantly decreased by tofacitinib.

This chain connects TRBV19 to TRBJ2-1; D is unclear. The source is a human donor with alopecia areata. Specimen: CD8+ T cells sorted from blood, collected at week 24, from a patient treated with tofacitinib. The CDR3 reads CASSWTGREQFF. The CDR3 region has the DNA TGTGCCAGTAGTTGGACGGGCCGAGAGCAGTTCTTC.